A selection of T cell receptor beta chains follows, all from one sample in a study of graft-versus-host responses after intestinal transplantation. Clones were sequenced by immunoSEQ multiplex PCR, and TCRdb holds only the in-frame ones, with some missing. The sample records 60,000 or so clones, around 90% being singletons. The sample consisted of PBMCs, taken 118 days after intestinal transplantation. The source of these receptors is a human patient who received an intestinal transplant, so some T cells may come from the graft donor. Both conserved end residues are part of each CDR3. D genes are given only for firm matches. Clone size is stated in some rows and not others, as once, few, many or a class when expanded.

clone_size	d_call	j_call	v_call	cdr3_aa	cdr3_nt
.	TRBD1	TRBJ1-2	TRBV25-1	CASSTGGPDGYTF	TGTGCCAGCAGCACAGGGGGCCCGGATGGCTACACCTTC
.	.	TRBJ2-7	TRBV6-5	CASSFRGNYEQYF	TGTGCCAGCAGCTTCCGAGGGAACTACGAGCAGTACTTC
.	.	TRBJ2-3	TRBV6-5	CASRVRVGSTDTQYF	TGTGCCAGCAGGGTCAGGGTGGGCAGCACAGATACGCAGTATTTT
.	TRBD2	TRBJ2-1	TRBV4-1	CASSQLGLAGGGGQFF	TGCGCCAGCAGCCAACTCGGACTAGCGGGAGGGGGAGGGCAGTTCTTC
.	.	TRBJ1-1	TRBV5-4	CASSSSFRNTEAFF	TGTGCCAGCAGCTCTTCTTTCCGGAACACTGAAGCTTTCTTT
once	.	TRBJ1-5	TRBV6-1	CASSEGNWVGNQPQHF	TGTGCCAGCAGTGAAGGAAACTGGGTTGGCAATCAGCCCCAGCATTTT
.	.	TRBJ2-7	TRBV27	CASSLGRTYEQYF	TGTGCCAGCAGTTTGGGACGGACCTACGAGCAGTACTTC
.	TRBD2	TRBJ2-1	TRBV6-4	CASSGGTSGGFDYNEQFF	TGTGCCAGCAGTGGCGGGACTAGCGGGGGGTTCGACTACAATGAGCAGTTCTTC
.	.	TRBJ2-7	TRBV5-1	CASSRTASSYEQYF	TGCGCCAGCAGCCGGACGGCCAGCTCCTACGAGCAGTACTTC
.	TRBD2	TRBJ2-2	TRBV6-1	CASSKGLASTGELFF	TGTGCCAGCAGTAAAGGACTAGCTAGCACCGGGGAGCTGTTTTTT
.	.	TRBJ1-1	TRBV16	CASSQFTPMNTEAFF	TGTGCCAGCAGCCAATTTACACCTATGAACACTGAAGCTTTCTTT
once	TRBD1	TRBJ2-5	TRBV7-3	CASSLMGQGSQETQYF	TGTGCCAGCAGCTTAATGGGACAGGGGTCCCAAGAGACCCAGTACTTC
once	TRBD2	TRBJ2-2	TRBV18	CASSPPASGRYTGELFF	TGTGCCAGCTCACCACCGGCTAGCGGGAGATACACCGGGGAGCTGTTTTTT
.	TRBD1	TRBJ2-7	TRBV2	CASETGQSSYEQYF	TGTGCCAGCGAAACGGGACAGAGCTCCTACGAGCAGTACTTC
.	.	TRBJ2-2	TRBV7-6	CASSLGTETGELFF	TGTGCCAGCAGCCTGGGGACGGAGACCGGGGAGCTGTTTTTT
.	.	TRBJ2-2	TRBV10-3	CAISEANTGELFF	TGTGCCATCAGTGAGGCAAACACCGGGGAGCTGTTTTTT
few	TRBD2	TRBJ2-3	TRBV29-1	CSVAAGGHTDTQYF	TGCAGCGTTGCAGCGGGGGGTCACACAGATACGCAGTATTTT
once	TRBD2	TRBJ2-6	TRBV2	CATTGLADYLGGPGANVLTF	TGTGCCACTACGGGACTAGCGGATTATCTGGGGGGCCCTGGGGCCAACGTCCTGACTTTC
.	.	TRBJ2-7	TRBV6-1	CASSAPTNPYEQYF	TGTGCCAGCAGTGCCCCAACGAACCCCTACGAGCAGTACTTC
.	.	TRBJ2-3	TRBV28	CASSFWGYDTDTQYF	TGTGCCAGCAGTTTCTGGGGCTATGACACAGATACGCAGTATTTT
.	.	TRBJ2-3	TRBV9	CASSVESAPLDTQYF	TGTGCCAGCAGCGTAGAATCGGCGCCCCTCGATACGCAGTATTTT
once	TRBD2	TRBJ2-1	TRBV20-1	CSASTRTRQFF	TGCAGTGCTTCAACCCGGACTAGGCAGTTCTTC
.	TRBD2	TRBJ2-5	TRBV5-1	CASSPLAGPQETQYF	TGCGCCAGCAGCCCTTTAGCGGGGCCTCAAGAGACCCAGTACTTC
.	.	TRBJ2-1	TRBV7-3	CASSLGTSSYNEQFF	TGTGCCAGCAGCTTAGGTACGAGCTCCTACAATGAGCAGTTCTTC
.	.	TRBJ2-7	TRBV5-1	CASSLEGVPIDEQYF	TGCGCCAGCAGCTTGGAAGGGGTCCCGATCGACGAGCAGTACTTC
few	TRBD1	TRBJ1-4	TRBV5-1	CASSLGTATNEKLFF	TGCGCCAGCAGCCTCGGGACAGCAACTAATGAAAAACTGTTTTTT
.	TRBD2	TRBJ2-1	TRBV2	CASGLARDNEQFF	TGTGCCAGCGGACTAGCGCGAGATAATGAGCAGTTCTTC
.	.	TRBJ2-7	TRBV28	CASSPTGTFFYEQYF	TGTGCCAGCAGCCCCACCGGGACTTTCTTCTACGAGCAGTACTTC
.	TRBD2	TRBJ2-1	TRBV7-3	CASSLTGTSGLHEQFF	TGTGCCAGCAGCTTAACCGGGACTAGCGGCCTCCATGAGCAGTTCTTC
.	TRBD1	TRBJ2-7	TRBV7-8	CASSGDSYEQYF	TGTGCCAGCAGCGGGGACAGCTACGAGCAGTACTTC
.	TRBD1	TRBJ2-7	TRBV19	CASSIGTGGYEQYF	TGTGCCAGTAGTATAGGGACAGGGGGCTACGAGCAGTACTTC
.	TRBD2	TRBJ2-5	TRBV7-7	CASSLGLAGVEMGKYQETQYF	TGTGCCAGCAGCTTAGGGCTAGCGGGGGTCGAAATGGGAAAGTACCAAGAGACCCAGTACTTC
once	TRBD2	TRBJ2-3	TRBV5-1	CASSGTSGQDTQYF	TGCGCCAGCAGCGGGACTAGCGGGCAAGATACGCAGTATTTT
.	.	TRBJ2-2	TRBV5-1	CASSLRAPNTGELFF	TGCGCCAGCAGCCTCCGGGCCCCGAACACCGGGGAGCTGTTTTTT
few	TRBD1	TRBJ2-2	TRBV19	CASRTGGWTGELFF	TGTGCCAGTCGGACAGGGGGGTGGACCGGGGAGCTGTTTTTT
once	TRBD2	TRBJ2-7	TRBV28	CASSRTSGDEQYF	TGTGCCAGCAGTAGGACTAGCGGGGACGAGCAGTACTTC
.	.	TRBJ1-1	TRBV2	CASSGNRGITVNTEAFF	TGTGCCAGCAGCGGGAACCGAGGCATTACCGTGAACACTGAAGCTTTCTTT
once	.	TRBJ1-1	TRBV27	CATLPVRGMNTEAFF	TGTGCCACCCTACCCGTGAGAGGAATGAACACTGAAGCTTTCTTT
.	TRBD1	TRBJ2-7	TRBV6-6	CASSSRDRGGVEQYF	TGTGCCAGCAGCAGCCGGGACAGGGGAGGAGTAGAGCAGTACTTC
once	TRBD2	TRBJ2-3	TRBV6-5	CASMDSGGHTQYF	TGTGCCAGCATGGACAGCGGGGGGCATACGCAGTATTTT